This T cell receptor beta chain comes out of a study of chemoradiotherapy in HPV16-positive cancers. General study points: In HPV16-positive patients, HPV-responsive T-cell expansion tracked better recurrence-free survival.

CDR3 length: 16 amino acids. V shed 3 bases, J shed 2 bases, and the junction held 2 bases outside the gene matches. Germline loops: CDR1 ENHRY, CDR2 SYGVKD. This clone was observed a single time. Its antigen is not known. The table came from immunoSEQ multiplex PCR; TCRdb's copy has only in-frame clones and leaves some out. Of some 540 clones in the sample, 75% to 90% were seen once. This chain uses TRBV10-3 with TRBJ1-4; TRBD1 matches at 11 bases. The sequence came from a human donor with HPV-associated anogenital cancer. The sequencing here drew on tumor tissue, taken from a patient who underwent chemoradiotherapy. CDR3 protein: CAISDRDRGTNEKLFF. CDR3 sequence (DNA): TGTGCCATCAGTGATAGGGACAGGGGGACTAATGAAAAACTGTTTTTT.